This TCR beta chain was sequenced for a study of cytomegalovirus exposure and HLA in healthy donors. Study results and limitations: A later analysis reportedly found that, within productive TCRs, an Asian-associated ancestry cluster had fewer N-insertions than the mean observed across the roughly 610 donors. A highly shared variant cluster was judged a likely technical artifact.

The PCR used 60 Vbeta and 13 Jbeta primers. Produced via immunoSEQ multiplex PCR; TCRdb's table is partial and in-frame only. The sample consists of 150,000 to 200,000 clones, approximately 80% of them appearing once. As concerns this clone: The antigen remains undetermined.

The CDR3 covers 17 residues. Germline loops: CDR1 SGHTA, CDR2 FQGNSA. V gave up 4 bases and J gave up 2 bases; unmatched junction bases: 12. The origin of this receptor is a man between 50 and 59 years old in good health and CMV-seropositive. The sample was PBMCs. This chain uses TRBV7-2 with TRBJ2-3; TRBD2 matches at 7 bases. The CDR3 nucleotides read TGTGCCAGCAGCTATAACTCAGCGGGGCGTATCACAGATACGCAGTATTTT. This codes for CASSYNSAGRITDTQYF.